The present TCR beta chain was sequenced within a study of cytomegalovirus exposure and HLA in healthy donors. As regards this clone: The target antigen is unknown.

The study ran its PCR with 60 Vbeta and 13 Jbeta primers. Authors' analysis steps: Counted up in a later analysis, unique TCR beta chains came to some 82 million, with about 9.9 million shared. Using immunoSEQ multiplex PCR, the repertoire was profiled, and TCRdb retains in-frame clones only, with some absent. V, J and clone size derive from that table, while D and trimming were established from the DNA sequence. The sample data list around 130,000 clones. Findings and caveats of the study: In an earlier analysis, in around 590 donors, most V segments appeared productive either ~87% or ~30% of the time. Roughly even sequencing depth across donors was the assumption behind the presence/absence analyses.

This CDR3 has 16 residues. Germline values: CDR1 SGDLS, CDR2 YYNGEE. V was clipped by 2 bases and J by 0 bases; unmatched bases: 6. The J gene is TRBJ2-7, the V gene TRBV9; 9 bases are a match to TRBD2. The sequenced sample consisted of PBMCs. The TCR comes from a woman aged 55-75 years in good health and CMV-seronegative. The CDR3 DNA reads TGTGCCAGCAGCGTGGGGCTAGCGGGATACTCCTACGAGCAGTACTTC. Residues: CASSVGLAGYSYEQYF.